The next 15 T cell receptor beta chains were all read from a single sample in a study of early T cells in non-severe SARS-CoV-2 infection. TCRdb passed the 5' RACE reads through MiXCR, listing each CDR3 protein once. The top ten clones hold about 4.2% of a sample with roughly 50,000 distinct CDR3 sequences, 7% to 10% of them seen once. Sequencing was performed on whole blood. The receptors originated from an adult who was a healthcare worker with PCR-confirmed SARS-CoV-2 infection or an uninfected control (not recorded which).

This clonotype was seen only a few times. The V call is TRBV6-6, the J call TRBJ2-3; D is ambiguous. Trimming removed 7 bases from V and 0 bases from J, with 11 bases in between. The CDR3 consists of 14 residues. CDR1 and CDR2 (germline): MNHNY, SVGAGI (reference sequence). The DNA for the CDR3 is TGTGCCAGCATTCCCGGGTCTAGCACAGATACGCAGTATTTT. Residues: CASIPGSSTDTQYF.

V and J are TRBV4-1 and TRBJ1-6, with 8 bases fitting TRBD1. Germline loops: CDR1 MGHRA, CDR2 YSYEKL. V dropped 4 bases and J dropped 5; count of bases not matched to a gene: 7. The CDR3 is 16 amino acids. In nucleotides, the CDR3 is TGCGCCAGCAGCCGTGCCCAGGGGGCGAATAATTCACCCCTCCACTTT. Residues: CASSRAQGANNSPLHF.

As DNA, the CDR3 is TGTGCCGTTTTGGGGGACAACACAGATACGCAGTATTTT. This codes for CAVLGDNTDTQYF. V is TRBV10-3 and J is TRBJ2-3, with D possibly TRBD1 on 6 matching bases. The CDR3 covers 13 residues. Between the trimmed V and J ends, which lost 11 bases and 2 bases, there was a span of 14 bases. The germline V gene has CDR1 ENHRY and CDR2 SYGVKD.

The chain recombines TRBV7-6 with TRBJ2-2, with 7 bases fitting TRBD2. This CDR3 is built from 18 residues. The junction had 12 bases not matched to a gene; V was cut back by 5 bases and J by 0 bases. Germline-derived CDR1 and CDR2 are SGHVS and FNYEAQ. CDR3 residues: CASSARPTSITNTGELFF. The DNA of the CDR3 is TGTGCCAGCAGCGCACGACCGACTAGCATCACGAACACCGGGGAGCTGTTTTTT.

This clonotype was detected ten times or more. The chain is built from TRBV29-1 and TRBJ2-5; unclear D gene. The CDR3 has 14 residues. The V gene's germline CDR1 is SQVTM and CDR2 ANQGSEA. Between the trimmed V and J ends, which lost 3 bases and 5 bases, there was a span of 16 bases. The CDR3 DNA sequence: TGCAGCGTTGAGACCCGCGGTCGCATGGAGACCCAGTACTTC. Protein: CSVETRGRMETQYF.

There are a few counts of this clonotype. This sequence joins TRBV30 and TRBJ2-7; the D gene is possibly TRBD1 (6 bases). Germline V gene data show CDR1 as GTSNPN and CDR2 as SVGIG (reference sequence). Trimming removed 6 bases at V and 4 bases at J, with 7 bases between. The CDR3 sequence is 10 residues long. Here the CDR3 reads CACGQYEQYF. The CDR3 coding sequence is TGTGCCTGCGGACAGTACGAGCAGTACTTC.

This clonotype was found many times. The rearrangement links TRBV12-3 or TRBV12-4 to TRBJ1-2; the D is unclear. Trimming removed 1 base from V and 4 bases from J, with 7 bases in between. CDR3 length equals 13 residues. CDR3 loop: CASSLGPLYGYTF. CDR3 in DNA: TGTGCCAGCAGTTTAGGTCCCCTCTATGGCTACACCTTC.

The chain is built from TRBV6-2 or TRBV6-3 and TRBJ1-5; D is uncertain. This CDR3 spans 13 amino acids. Between the trimmed V and J ends, which lost 2 bases and 5 bases, there was a span of 7 bases. Germline CDR1 reads MNHEY; CDR2 reads SVGEGT. In DNA form, the CDR3 reads TGTGCCAGCAGTTACGCGGGCTATCAGCCCCAGCATTTT. Its protein product is CASSYAGYQPQHF.

The chain couples TRBV11-2 to TRBJ2-2, with 8 bases identical to TRBD1. Germline V CDR1 and CDR2: SGHAT, FQNNGV. The V segment lost 5 bases and the J segment 10 bases; nucleotides outside the gene matches: 18. This CDR3 contains 17 residues. The CDR3 loop is CASSPLQGAILLEELFF. The CDR3 DNA sequence: TGTGCCAGCAGCCCCCTCCAGGGGGCAATCCTGCTAGAGGAGCTGTTTTTT. Drawing the rest from reference TRBV11-2 and TRBJ2-2, the complete variable domain is EAGVAQSPRYKIIEKRQSVAFWCNPISGHATLYWYQQILGQGPKLLIQFQNNGVVDDSQLPKDRFSAERLKGVDSTLKIQPAKLEDSAVYLCASSPLQGAILLEELFFGEGSRLTVL.

Many counts were recorded for this clonotype. The chain combines TRBV3-1 with TRBJ2-7, with D tentatively TRBD1 or TRBD2 (5 bases each). The germline V gene has CDR1 LGHDT and CDR2 YNNKEL (reference sequence). The CDR3 has 14 amino acids. V gave up 4 bases and J gave up 2 bases, with 12 bases separating them. CDR3 sequence reads: CASSPWDRTYEQYF. DNA of the CDR3: TGTGCCAGCAGCCCCTGGGACCGAACCTACGAGCAGTACTTC.

This clonotype was counted only a few times. V usage is TRBV5-1 and J usage is TRBJ2-3; D is uncertain. Germline loops: CDR1 SGHRS, CDR2 YFSETQ. The CDR3 runs to 14 residues. V shed 3 bases and J shed 2 bases, with 10 bases lying between them. CDR3 bases: TGCGCCAGCAGCTCTCTGGGGAACACAGATACGCAGTATTTT. Its translation is CASSSLGNTDTQYF.

There are a few counts of this clonotype. The chain is built from TRBV11-2 and TRBJ1-1; 7 bases are shared with TRBD1. V gave up 3 bases and J gave up 4 bases; unmatched junction bases: 5. Germline CDR1 and CDR2: SGHAT and FQNNGV. The CDR3 is 14 residues long. In DNA form, the CDR3 reads TGTGCCAGCAGCTTCCAGGGGGTCGGCACTGAAGCTTTCTTT. Amino acid sequence: CASSFQGVGTEAFF.

The gene calls are TRBV20-1 and TRBJ2-1; the match to TRBD2 covers 11 bases. Germline CDR1 reads DFQATT; CDR2 reads SNEGSKA (reference sequence). V was pared by 5 bases and J by 13 bases, with 13 bases of the junction left unmatched. The CDR3 has 14 residues. The CDR3 DNA reads TGCAGTGCTCCGAGGACTAGCGGGTCTCATTCTCAGTTCTTC. This gives the protein CSAPRTSGSHSQFF.

This clonotype was picked up a small number of times. The chain carries TRBV7-3 and TRBJ2-3; TRBD2 matches 8 bases. In germline, CDR1 is SGHTA, CDR2 FQGTGA. The J segment lost 11 bases and the V segment lost 1 base, leaving 8 bases of the junction unmatched. This CDR3 comprises 14 residues. CDR3 nucleotide sequence: TGTGCCAGCAGCTTAAATCCAGCGGGAGAGGGGCAGTATTTT. Its protein is CASSLNPAGEGQYF.

Turning to this clonotype: One end of the junction fails to match germline, which may point to a read error. The V call is TRBV7-7, the J call TRBJ2-1, with D unresolved. This CDR3 contains 13 residues. In germline, CDR1 is SSHAT, CDR2 FNYEAQ (reference sequence). CDR3 in DNA: TGTGCTAGCAGCTTTGGGGAATACAATGAGCAGTTCTTC. As protein: CASSFGEYNEQFF. The variable domain in full, with the rest retrieved from reference TRBV7-7 and TRBJ2-1, is GAGVSQSPRYKVTKRGQDVTLRCDPISSHATLYWYQQALGQGPEFLTYFNYEAQPDKSGLPSDRFSAERPEGSISTLTIQRTEQRDSAMYRCASSFGEYNEQFFGPGTRLTVL.